Listed below are T cell receptor beta chains from one sample, sequenced in a study of cytomegalovirus exposure and HLA in healthy donors. The method was immunoSEQ multiplex PCR; TCRdb's version includes in-frame clones alone and lacks a portion of them. The table has approximately 140,000 clones, about 79% seen once; the top ten hold 4% to 5%. The sequenced material came from PBMCs. These receptors were taken from a man between 35 and 55 years old in good health and CMV-seropositive. The CDR3 runs from the conserved cysteine through the conserved F or W. D genes are given only for firm matches. Not every row has a clone size; where given, it reads once, few, many or a size class.

D gene: TRBD2; V gene: TRBV9; J gene: TRBJ2-5; clone size: once; CDR3 protein: CASSVSGGAGYETQYF; CDR3 DNA: TGTGCCAGCAGCGTGAGCGGGGGGGCCGGTTACGAGACCCAGTACTTC
D gene: TRBD1; V gene: TRBV10-3; J gene: TRBJ2-2; clone size: .; CDR3 protein: CAISEPGQGNPGELFF; CDR3 DNA: TGTGCCATCAGTGAACCGGGACAGGGTAATCCCGGGGAGCTGTTTTTT
D gene: .; V gene: TRBV19; J gene: TRBJ1-1; clone size: few; CDR3 protein: CASRTGNTEAFF; CDR3 DNA: TGTGCCAGTAGGACGGGAAACACTGAAGCTTTCTTT
D gene: .; V gene: TRBV6-1; J gene: TRBJ1-1; clone size: .; CDR3 protein: CASSAVTGKAFF; CDR3 DNA: TGTGCCAGCAGTGCCGTGACAGGAAAAGCTTTCTTT
D gene: .; V gene: TRBV7-9; J gene: TRBJ1-4; clone size: .; CDR3 protein: CSSTWRGRSEKLFF; CDR3 DNA: TGTTCCAGCACCTGGCGGGGGAGATCTGAAAAACTGTTTTTT
D gene: .; V gene: TRBV7-9; J gene: TRBJ1-1; clone size: once; CDR3 protein: CASSPGGVDTEAFF; CDR3 DNA: TGTGCCAGCAGCCCCGGGGGGGTCGACACTGAAGCTTTCTTT
D gene: .; V gene: TRBV27; J gene: TRBJ2-5; clone size: .; CDR3 protein: CASSLLSHGETQYF; CDR3 DNA: TGTGCCAGCAGTTTATTAAGCCACGGAGAGACCCAGTACTTC
D gene: .; V gene: TRBV7-9; J gene: TRBJ1-6; clone size: .; CDR3 protein: CASSPQGGGNSPLHF; CDR3 DNA: TGTGCCAGCAGTCCCCAGGGAGGGGGTAATTCACCCCTCCACTTT
D gene: .; V gene: TRBV5-4; J gene: TRBJ2-3; clone size: .; CDR3 protein: CASSLTSTDTQYF; CDR3 DNA: TGTGCCAGCAGCTTGACAAGCACAGATACGCAGTATTTT
D gene: .; V gene: TRBV4-2; J gene: TRBJ1-5; clone size: .; CDR3 protein: CASSQVTGQGTLYSNQPQHF; CDR3 DNA: TGTGCCAGCAGCCAAGTAACGGGACAAGGGACCTTATATAGCAATCAGCCCCAGCATTTT
D gene: .; V gene: TRBV4-2; J gene: TRBJ2-6; clone size: .; CDR3 protein: CASSQDRGYSGANVPTF; CDR3 DNA: TGTGCCAGCAGCCAAGACAGGGGTTATTCCGGGGCCAACGTCCCGACTTTC
D gene: .; V gene: TRBV4-3; J gene: TRBJ2-7; clone size: .; CDR3 protein: CASSQAESRGNEQYF; CDR3 DNA: TGCGCCAGCAGCCAAGCCGAGAGCAGGGGTAACGAGCAGTACTTC
D gene: TRBD1; V gene: TRBV5-1; J gene: TRBJ1-2; clone size: .; CDR3 protein: CASSPGQYGYTF; CDR3 DNA: TGCGCCAGCAGCCCGGGACAGTATGGCTACACCTTC
D gene: TRBD2; V gene: TRBV9; J gene: TRBJ2-1; clone size: .; CDR3 protein: CASSEGPGLAFYNEQFF; CDR3 DNA: TGTGCCAGCAGCGAGGGACCGGGACTAGCGTTCTACAATGAGCAGTTCTTC
D gene: .; V gene: TRBV9; J gene: TRBJ2-3; clone size: .; CDR3 protein: CASSVGGISTDTQYF; CDR3 DNA: TGTGCCAGCAGCGTAGGAGGGATTAGCACAGATACGCAGTATTTT
D gene: .; V gene: TRBV13; J gene: TRBJ1-2; clone size: .; CDR3 protein: CASSRQVPGYTF; CDR3 DNA: TGTGCCAGCAGCCGACAGGTCCCTGGCTACACCTTC
D gene: TRBD1; V gene: TRBV18; J gene: TRBJ1-1; clone size: .; CDR3 protein: CASSPPRAGGVNTEAFF; CDR3 DNA: TGTGCCAGCTCACCACCTAGGGCAGGGGGAGTGAACACTGAAGCTTTCTTT
D gene: TRBD1; V gene: TRBV11-2; J gene: TRBJ2-7; clone size: .; CDR3 protein: CASSLGGHRDRDYEQYF; CDR3 DNA: TGTGCCAGCAGCTTAGGCGGCCACCGGGACAGAGACTACGAGCAGTACTTC
D gene: TRBD2; V gene: TRBV2; J gene: TRBJ2-1; clone size: .; CDR3 protein: CASSLTSGRRGNEQFF; CDR3 DNA: TGTGCCAGCAGTTTGACTAGCGGGAGGAGAGGGAATGAGCAGTTCTTC
D gene: .; V gene: TRBV6-5; J gene: TRBJ2-7; clone size: .; CDR3 protein: CASSYSVRGDEQYF; CDR3 DNA: TGTGCCAGCAGTTACTCGGTCAGGGGGGACGAGCAGTACTTC
D gene: TRBD1; V gene: TRBV5-5; J gene: TRBJ1-1; clone size: .; CDR3 protein: CASSLQGTTEAFF; CDR3 DNA: TGTGCCAGCAGCTTACAGGGGACCACTGAAGCTTTCTTT
D gene: TRBD1; V gene: TRBV6-6; J gene: TRBJ2-7; clone size: .; CDR3 protein: CASSYSGQPSYEQYF; CDR3 DNA: TGTGCCAGCAGTTACTCGGGACAGCCCTCCTACGAGCAGTACTTC
D gene: .; V gene: TRBV4-2; J gene: TRBJ2-7; clone size: .; CDR3 protein: CASSPRVGYEQYF; CDR3 DNA: TGTGCCAGCAGCCCCCGGGTGGGCTACGAGCAGTACTTC
D gene: TRBD1; V gene: TRBV11-3; J gene: TRBJ1-3; clone size: .; CDR3 protein: CASSSRQGAGNTIYF; CDR3 DNA: TGTGCCAGCAGCTCCCGACAGGGTGCTGGAAACACCATATATTTT
D gene: .; V gene: TRBV2; J gene: TRBJ1-5; clone size: .; CDR3 protein: CASNKVGLNSLPQHF; CDR3 DNA: TGTGCCAGCAATAAAGTGGGACTCAACTCTTTGCCCCAGCATTTT
D gene: .; V gene: TRBV9; J gene: TRBJ1-1; clone size: .; CDR3 protein: CASSAEVNTEAFF; CDR3 DNA: TGTGCCAGCAGCGCGGAGGTGAACACTGAAGCTTTCTTT
D gene: .; V gene: TRBV18; J gene: TRBJ2-5; clone size: .; CDR3 protein: CASSPPTRETQYF; CDR3 DNA: TGTGCCAGCTCACCCCCCACTAGAGAGACCCAGTACTTC
D gene: .; V gene: TRBV5-8; J gene: TRBJ2-7; clone size: .; CDR3 protein: CASSFGDSFSYEQYF; CDR3 DNA: TGTGCCAGCAGCTTCGGCGACAGCTTCTCCTACGAGCAGTACTTC
D gene: TRBD2; V gene: TRBV2; J gene: TRBJ2-3; clone size: .; CDR3 protein: CASSEVAGVFTDTQYF; CDR3 DNA: TGTGCCAGCAGTGAGGTAGCGGGAGTATTTACAGATACGCAGTATTTT
D gene: TRBD1; V gene: TRBV29-1; J gene: TRBJ1-2; clone size: .; CDR3 protein: CSVYNRGYLGNYGYTF; CDR3 DNA: TGCAGCGTTTATAACAGGGGATATCTTGGGAACTATGGCTACACCTTC
D gene: TRBD2; V gene: TRBV19; J gene: TRBJ2-3; clone size: .; CDR3 protein: CASKAGTNTDTQYF; CDR3 DNA: TGTGCCTCCAAGGCCGGGACTAACACAGATACGCAGTATTTT
D gene: .; V gene: TRBV2; J gene: TRBJ1-1; clone size: .; CDR3 protein: CASSERGKAAFF; CDR3 DNA: TGTGCCAGCAGTGAAAGGGGTAAGGCAGCTTTCTTT
D gene: TRBD2; V gene: TRBV6-6; J gene: TRBJ2-1; clone size: .; CDR3 protein: CASSYRLAEYNEQFF; CDR3 DNA: TGTGCCAGCAGTTACCGGCTAGCGGAGTACAATGAGCAGTTCTTC
D gene: TRBD2; V gene: TRBV5-1; J gene: TRBJ2-7; clone size: once; CDR3 protein: CASSFFFAAGENEQYF; CDR3 DNA: TGCGCCAGCAGCTTTTTCTTCGCGGCGGGAGAAAACGAGCAGTACTTC
D gene: .; V gene: TRBV9; J gene: TRBJ2-1; clone size: .; CDR3 protein: CASSDVERWNEQFF; CDR3 DNA: TGTGCCAGCAGCGACGTAGAGCGATGGAATGAGCAGTTCTTC
D gene: TRBD2; V gene: TRBV12-5; J gene: TRBJ2-4; clone size: once; CDR3 protein: CASGSKVAGGIAKNIQYF; CDR3 DNA: TGCGCTAGTGGTTCGAAAGTTGCGGGAGGGATAGCCAAAAACATTCAGTACTTC
D gene: TRBD2; V gene: TRBV9; J gene: TRBJ2-1; clone size: .; CDR3 protein: CASSVDGRDYNEQFF; CDR3 DNA: TGTGCCAGCAGCGTAGACGGGAGGGACTACAATGAGCAGTTCTTC
D gene: .; V gene: TRBV4-2; J gene: TRBJ1-2; clone size: .; CDR3 protein: CASSHQEQANYGYTF; CDR3 DNA: TGTGCCAGCAGCCACCAGGAACAGGCTAACTATGGCTACACCTTC
D gene: .; V gene: TRBV6-1; J gene: TRBJ1-5; clone size: .; CDR3 protein: CASRDSVSNQPQHF; CDR3 DNA: TGTGCCAGCCGGGACTCCGTTAGCAATCAGCCCCAGCATTTT
D gene: .; V gene: TRBV9; J gene: TRBJ1-2; clone size: once; CDR3 protein: CASSVSTGGYDGYTF; CDR3 DNA: TGTGCCAGCAGCGTGAGCACAGGCGGTTACGATGGCTACACCTTC
D gene: TRBD2; V gene: TRBV4-1; J gene: TRBJ2-3; clone size: .; CDR3 protein: CASSQASGGSTDTQYF; CDR3 DNA: TGCGCCAGCAGCCAAGCTAGCGGCGGGAGCACAGATACGCAGTATTTT
D gene: .; V gene: TRBV10-3; J gene: TRBJ1-1; clone size: .; CDR3 protein: CAISDTMNTEAFF; CDR3 DNA: TGTGCCATCAGTGACACTATGAACACTGAAGCTTTCTTT
D gene: TRBD2; V gene: TRBV4-1; J gene: TRBJ2-7; clone size: .; CDR3 protein: CASRQTSGSRSSYEQYF; CDR3 DNA: TGCGCCAGCAGGCAGACTAGCGGGAGCCGAAGCTCCTACGAGCAGTACTTC
D gene: .; V gene: TRBV9; J gene: TRBJ1-3; clone size: .; CDR3 protein: CASSPGGGSGNTIYF; CDR3 DNA: TGTGCCAGCAGCCCCGGGGGTGGCTCTGGAAACACCATATATTTT
D gene: TRBD1; V gene: TRBV5-1; J gene: TRBJ2-1; clone size: .; CDR3 protein: CASSGRDRGNEQFF; CDR3 DNA: TGCGCCAGCAGCGGCCGGGACAGGGGCAATGAGCAGTTCTTC
D gene: .; V gene: TRBV7-8; J gene: TRBJ1-1; clone size: .; CDR3 protein: CATKVMGGIMNTEAFF; CDR3 DNA: TGTGCCACCAAAGTTATGGGGGGTATCATGAACACTGAAGCTTTCTTT
D gene: .; V gene: TRBV4-1; J gene: TRBJ1-2; clone size: .; CDR3 protein: CASSQVTGHYGYTF; CDR3 DNA: TGCGCCAGCAGCCAAGTTACTGGGCACTATGGCTACACCTTC
D gene: .; V gene: TRBV29-1; J gene: TRBJ2-5; clone size: .; CDR3 protein: CSVGRDSQETQYF; CDR3 DNA: TGCAGCGTTGGGAGGGACAGCCAAGAGACCCAGTACTTC
D gene: .; V gene: TRBV6-5; J gene: TRBJ1-3; clone size: .; CDR3 protein: CASSRTVQDTIYF; CDR3 DNA: TGTGCCAGCAGTCGTACCGTGCAGGACACCATATATTTT
D gene: .; V gene: TRBV19; J gene: TRBJ1-3; clone size: .; CDR3 protein: CASSSIGAAVRGNTIYF; CDR3 DNA: TGTGCCAGTAGTTCGATTGGGGCGGCAGTAAGGGGAAACACCATATATTTT
D gene: .; V gene: TRBV5-4; J gene: TRBJ2-1; clone size: .; CDR3 protein: CASSLGGKTEQFF; CDR3 DNA: TGTGCCAGCAGCTTGGGAGGGAAAACGGAGCAGTTCTTC
D gene: TRBD1; V gene: TRBV7-3; J gene: TRBJ1-1; clone size: once; CDR3 protein: CASSQTGGGGTEAFF; CDR3 DNA: TGTGCCAGCAGCCAGACAGGGGGCGGGGGCACTGAAGCTTTCTTT
D gene: TRBD1; V gene: TRBV4-1; J gene: TRBJ2-7; clone size: .; CDR3 protein: CASSQFTGTTGAAGSYEQYF; CDR3 DNA: TGCGCCAGCAGCCAATTCACGGGTACCACAGGGGCCGCCGGATCCTACGAGCAGTACTTC
D gene: .; V gene: TRBV5-6; J gene: TRBJ1-6; clone size: .; CDR3 protein: CASSLAGGSYNSPLHF; CDR3 DNA: TGTGCCAGCAGCTTGGCCGGGGGCTCCTATAATTCACCCCTCCACTTT